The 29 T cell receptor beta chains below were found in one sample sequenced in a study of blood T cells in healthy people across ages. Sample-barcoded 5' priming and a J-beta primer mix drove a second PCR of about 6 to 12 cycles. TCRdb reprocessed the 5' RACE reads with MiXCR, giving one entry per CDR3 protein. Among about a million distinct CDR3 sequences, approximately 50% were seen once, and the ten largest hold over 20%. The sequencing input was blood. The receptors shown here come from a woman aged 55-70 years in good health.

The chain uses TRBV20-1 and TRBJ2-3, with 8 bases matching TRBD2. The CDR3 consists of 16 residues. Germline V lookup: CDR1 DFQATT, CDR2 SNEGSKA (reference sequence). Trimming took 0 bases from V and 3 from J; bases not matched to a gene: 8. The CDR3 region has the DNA TGCAGTGCTAGAGATTGGGCGGGAGGTGGGACAGATACGCAGTATTTT. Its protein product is CSARDWAGGGTDTQYF.

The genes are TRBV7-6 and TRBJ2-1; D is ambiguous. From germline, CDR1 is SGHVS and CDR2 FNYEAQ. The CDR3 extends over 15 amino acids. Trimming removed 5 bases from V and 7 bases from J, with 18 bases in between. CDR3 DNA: TGTGCCAGCAGCCTACGACAAAATAACGGAAATGAGCAGTTCTTC. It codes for CASSLRQNNGNEQFF. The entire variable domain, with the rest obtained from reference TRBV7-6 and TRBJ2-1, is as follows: GAGVSQSPRYKVTKRGQDVALRCDPISGHVSLYWYRQALGQGPEFLTYFNYEAQQDKSGLPNDRFSAERPEGSISTLTIQRTEQRDSAMYRCASSLRQNNGNEQFFGPGTRLTVL.

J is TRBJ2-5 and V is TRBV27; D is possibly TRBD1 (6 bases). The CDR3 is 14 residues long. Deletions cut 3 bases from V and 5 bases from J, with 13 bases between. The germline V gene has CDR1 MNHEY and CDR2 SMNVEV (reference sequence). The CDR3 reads CASSLLQGRETQYF. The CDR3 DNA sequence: TGTGCCAGCAGTTTGTTACAGGGCCGGGAGACCCAGTACTTC.

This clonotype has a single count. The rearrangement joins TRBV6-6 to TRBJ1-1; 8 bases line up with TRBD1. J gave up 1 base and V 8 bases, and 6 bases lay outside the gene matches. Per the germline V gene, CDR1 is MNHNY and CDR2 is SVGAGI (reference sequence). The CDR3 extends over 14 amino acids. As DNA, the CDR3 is TGTGCCAGCCGGTGGGACAGGAGGAACACTGAAGCTTTCTTT. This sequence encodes CASRWDRRNTEAFF.

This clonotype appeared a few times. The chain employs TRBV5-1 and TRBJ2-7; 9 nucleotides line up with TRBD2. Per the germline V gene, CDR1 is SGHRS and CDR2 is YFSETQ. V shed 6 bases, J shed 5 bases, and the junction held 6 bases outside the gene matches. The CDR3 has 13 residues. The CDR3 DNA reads TGCGCCAGCAAGGCGGGAGGGCGGAACGAGCAGTACTTC. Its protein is CASKAGGRNEQYF.

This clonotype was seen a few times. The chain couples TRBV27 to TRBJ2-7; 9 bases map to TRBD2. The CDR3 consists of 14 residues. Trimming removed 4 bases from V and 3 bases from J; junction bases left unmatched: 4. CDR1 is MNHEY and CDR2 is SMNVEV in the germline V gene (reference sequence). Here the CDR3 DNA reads TGTGCCAGCAGTTCTAGCGGGACAAACTACGAGCAGTACTTC. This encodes CASSSSGTNYEQYF.

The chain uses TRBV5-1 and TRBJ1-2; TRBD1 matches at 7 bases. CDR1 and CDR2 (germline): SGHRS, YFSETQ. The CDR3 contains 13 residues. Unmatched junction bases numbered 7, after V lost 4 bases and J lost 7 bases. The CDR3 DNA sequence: TGCGCCAGCAGCCTTAACCGGGACAGTGGCTACACCTTC. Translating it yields CASSLNRDSGYTF.

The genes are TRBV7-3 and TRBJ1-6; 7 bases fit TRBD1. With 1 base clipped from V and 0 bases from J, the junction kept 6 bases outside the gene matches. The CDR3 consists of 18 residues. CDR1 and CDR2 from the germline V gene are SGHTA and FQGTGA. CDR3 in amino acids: CASSLKRQGFSYNSPLHF. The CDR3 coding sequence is TGTGCCAGCAGCTTAAAACGACAGGGCTTCTCCTATAATTCACCCCTCCACTTT.

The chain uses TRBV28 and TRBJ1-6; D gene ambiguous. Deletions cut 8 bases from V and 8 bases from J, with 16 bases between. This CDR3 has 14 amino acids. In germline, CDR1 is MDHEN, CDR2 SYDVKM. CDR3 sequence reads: CASHDTFGYSPLHF. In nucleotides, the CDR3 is TGTGCCAGCCATGACACGTTCGGGTATTCACCCCTCCACTTT. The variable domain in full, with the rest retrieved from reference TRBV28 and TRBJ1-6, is DVKVTQSSRYLVKRTGEKVFLECVQDMDHENMFWYRQDPGLGLRLIYFSYDVKMKEKGDIPEGYSVSREKKERFSLILESASTNQTSMYLCASHDTFGYSPLHFGNGTRLTVT.

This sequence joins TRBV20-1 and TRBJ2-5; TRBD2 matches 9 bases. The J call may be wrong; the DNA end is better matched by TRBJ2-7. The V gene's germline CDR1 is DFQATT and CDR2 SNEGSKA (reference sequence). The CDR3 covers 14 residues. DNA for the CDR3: TGCAGTGCTAGTAAGGCGGGAGGGGTGTACGAGCAGTACTTC. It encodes CSASKAGGVYEQYF.

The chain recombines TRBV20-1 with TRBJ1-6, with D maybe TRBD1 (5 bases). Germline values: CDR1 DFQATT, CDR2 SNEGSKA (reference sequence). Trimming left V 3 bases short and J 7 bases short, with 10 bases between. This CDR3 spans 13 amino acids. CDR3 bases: TGCAGTGCTAGCGGGGGTTACAATTCACCCCTCCACTTT. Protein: CSASGGYNSPLHF.

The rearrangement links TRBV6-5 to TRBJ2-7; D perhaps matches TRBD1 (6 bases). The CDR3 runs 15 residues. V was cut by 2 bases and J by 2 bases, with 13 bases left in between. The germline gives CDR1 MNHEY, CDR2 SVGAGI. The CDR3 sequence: CASSYTRQAAYEQYF. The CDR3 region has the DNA TGTGCCAGCAGTTACACGAGACAGGCTGCCTACGAGCAGTACTTC.

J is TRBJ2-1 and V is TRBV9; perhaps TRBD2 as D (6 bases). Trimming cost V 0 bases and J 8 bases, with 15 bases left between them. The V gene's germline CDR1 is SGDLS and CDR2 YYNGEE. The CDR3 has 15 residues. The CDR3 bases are TGTGCCAGCAGCGTAGTAAACGGGAGAGGGTATGAGCAGTTCTTC. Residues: CASSVVNGRGYEQFF.

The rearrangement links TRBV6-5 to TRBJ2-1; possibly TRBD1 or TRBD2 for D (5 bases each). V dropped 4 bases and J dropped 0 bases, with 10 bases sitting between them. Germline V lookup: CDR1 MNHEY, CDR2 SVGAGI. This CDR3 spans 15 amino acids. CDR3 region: CASSLGDPSYNEQFF. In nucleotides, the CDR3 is TGTGCCAGCAGTTTAGGGGACCCCTCCTACAATGAGCAGTTCTTC.

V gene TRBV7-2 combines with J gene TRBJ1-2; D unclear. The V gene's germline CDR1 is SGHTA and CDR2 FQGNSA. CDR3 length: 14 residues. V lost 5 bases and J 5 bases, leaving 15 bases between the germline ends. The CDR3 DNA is TGTGCCAGCAGCATGGGCCTGTCCCTTTATGGCTACACCTTC. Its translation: CASSMGLSLYGYTF.

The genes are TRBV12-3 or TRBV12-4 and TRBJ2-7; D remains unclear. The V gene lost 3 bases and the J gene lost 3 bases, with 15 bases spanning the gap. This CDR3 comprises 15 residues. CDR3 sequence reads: CASSFGLGPYYEQYF. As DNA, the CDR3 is TGTGCCAGCAGTTTTGGCCTCGGACCATACTACGAGCAGTACTTC.

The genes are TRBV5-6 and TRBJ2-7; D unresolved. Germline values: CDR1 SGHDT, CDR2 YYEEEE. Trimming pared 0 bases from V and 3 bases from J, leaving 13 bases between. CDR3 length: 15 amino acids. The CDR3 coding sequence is TGTGCCAGCAGCTTGGGTGTCACACCGGTCTACGAGCAGTACTTC. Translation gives CASSLGVTPVYEQYF.

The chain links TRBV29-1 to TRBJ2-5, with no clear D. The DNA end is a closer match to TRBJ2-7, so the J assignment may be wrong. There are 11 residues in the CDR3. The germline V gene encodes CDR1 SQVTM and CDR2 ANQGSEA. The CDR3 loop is CSVEMAFEQYF. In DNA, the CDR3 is TGCAGCGTTGAGATGGCTTTCGAGCAGTACTTC.

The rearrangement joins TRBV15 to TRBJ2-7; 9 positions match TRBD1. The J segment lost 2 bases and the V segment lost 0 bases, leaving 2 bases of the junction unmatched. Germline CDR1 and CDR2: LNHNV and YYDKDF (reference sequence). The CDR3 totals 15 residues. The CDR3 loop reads CATSRERTGAYEQYF. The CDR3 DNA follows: TGTGCCACCAGCAGAGAGAGGACAGGGGCCTACGAGCAGTACTTC. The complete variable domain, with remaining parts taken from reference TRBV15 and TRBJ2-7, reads DAMVIQNPRYQVTQFGKPVTLSCSQTLNHNVMYWYQQKSSQAPKLLFHYYDKDFNNEADTPDNFQSRRPNTSFCFLDIRSPGLGDTAMYLCATSRERTGAYEQYFGPGTRLTVT.

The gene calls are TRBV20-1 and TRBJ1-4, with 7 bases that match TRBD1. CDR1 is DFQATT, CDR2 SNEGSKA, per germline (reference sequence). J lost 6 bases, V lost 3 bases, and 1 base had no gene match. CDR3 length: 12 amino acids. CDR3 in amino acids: CSASDRDEKLFF. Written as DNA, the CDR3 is TGCAGTGCTAGCGACAGGGATGAAAAACTGTTTTTT.

DNA for the CDR3: TGTGCCAGCAGCCATCTTGCGGGTGAGCAGTACTTC. Translation gives CASSHLAGEQYF. V usage is TRBV14 and J usage is TRBJ2-7, with D perhaps matching TRBD2 (5 bases). CDR1 SGHDN and CDR2 FVKESK come from the germline V gene. The germline V and J ends were trimmed by 3 bases and 7 bases, with 10 bases remaining between them. The CDR3 consists of 12 residues.

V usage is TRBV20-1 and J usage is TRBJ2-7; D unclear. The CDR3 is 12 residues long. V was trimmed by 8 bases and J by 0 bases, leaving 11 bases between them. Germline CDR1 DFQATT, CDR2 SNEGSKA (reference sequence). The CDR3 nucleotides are TGCAGTCCCAAGTGGGTCTCCTACGAGCAGTACTTC. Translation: CSPKWVSYEQYF.

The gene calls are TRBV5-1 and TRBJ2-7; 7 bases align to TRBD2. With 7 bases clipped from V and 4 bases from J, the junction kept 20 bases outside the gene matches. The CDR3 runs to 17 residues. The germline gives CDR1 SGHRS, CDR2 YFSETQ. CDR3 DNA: TGCGCCAGCCAAAATGGGGCGAGGACAAACGGGAGGTACGAGCAGTACTTC. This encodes CASQNGARTNGRYEQYF.

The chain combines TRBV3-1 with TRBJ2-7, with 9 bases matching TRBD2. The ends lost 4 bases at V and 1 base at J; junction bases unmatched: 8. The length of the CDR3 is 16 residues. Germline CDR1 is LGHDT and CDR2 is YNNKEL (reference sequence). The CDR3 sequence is CASSPQAGGPSYEQYF. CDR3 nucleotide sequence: TGTGCCAGCAGCCCTCAAGCGGGAGGCCCTTCCTACGAGCAGTACTTC.

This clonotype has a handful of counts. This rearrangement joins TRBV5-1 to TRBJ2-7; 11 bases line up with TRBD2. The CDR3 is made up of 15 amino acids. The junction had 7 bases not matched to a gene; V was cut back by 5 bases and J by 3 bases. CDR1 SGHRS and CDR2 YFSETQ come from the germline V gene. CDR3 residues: CASSSTSGRVYEQYF. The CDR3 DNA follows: TGCGCCAGCAGTTCCACTAGCGGGAGAGTCTACGAGCAGTACTTC.

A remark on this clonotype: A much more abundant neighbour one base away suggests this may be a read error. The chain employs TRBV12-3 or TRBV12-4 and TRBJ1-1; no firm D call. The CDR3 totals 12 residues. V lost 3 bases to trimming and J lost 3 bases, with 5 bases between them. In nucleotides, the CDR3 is TGTGCCAGCAGTTTCGGGTACACTGAAGCTTTCTTT. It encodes CASSFGYTEAFF.

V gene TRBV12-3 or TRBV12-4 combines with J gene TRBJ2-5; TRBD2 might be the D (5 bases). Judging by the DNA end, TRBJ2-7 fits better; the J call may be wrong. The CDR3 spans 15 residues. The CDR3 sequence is CASSPQGGGTYEQYF. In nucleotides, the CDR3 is TGTGCCAGCAGTCCTCAAGGAGGCGGTACCTACGAGCAGTACTTC.

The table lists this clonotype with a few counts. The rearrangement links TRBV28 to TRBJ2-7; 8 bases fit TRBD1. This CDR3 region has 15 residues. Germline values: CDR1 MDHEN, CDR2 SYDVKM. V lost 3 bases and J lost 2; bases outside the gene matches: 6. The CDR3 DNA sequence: TGTGCCAGCAGTTTCTCGGGACAGGTGCCCTACGAGCAGTACTTC. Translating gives CASSFSGQVPYEQYF. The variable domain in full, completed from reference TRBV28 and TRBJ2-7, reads DVKVTQSSRYLVKRTGEKVFLECVQDMDHENMFWYRQDPGLGLRLIYFSYDVKMKEKGDIPEGYSVSREKKERFSLILESASTNQTSMYLCASSFSGQVPYEQYFGPGTRLTVT.

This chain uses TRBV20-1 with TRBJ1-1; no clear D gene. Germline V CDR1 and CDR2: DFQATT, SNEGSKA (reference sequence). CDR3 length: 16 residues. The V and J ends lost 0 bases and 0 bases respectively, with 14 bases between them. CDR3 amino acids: CSARDAQAGVNTEAFF. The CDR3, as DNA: TGCAGTGCTAGAGATGCGCAGGCCGGGGTGAACACTGAAGCTTTCTTT.